This paragraph reports one T cell receptor (beta chain). Assay: immunoSEQ multiplex PCR; the TCRdb copy retains only in-frame clones and omits some. The sample lists 200,000 to 250,000 clones; approximately 65% were seen once. The sample comes from a study of shared clonotypes between healthy human individuals. V was cut by 0 bases and J by 5 bases, with 11 bases left in between. The CDR3 totals 15 residues. CDR1 and CDR2 from the germline V gene are SGHAT and FQNNGV. The sample was memory CD4+ T cells sorted from blood. Noted subset: CD45RA-negative fraction. The chain uses TRBV11-2 and TRBJ1-5; TRBD1 might be the D (5 bases). The TCR was taken from a man aged 25 to 40 in good health. The CDR3 loop is CASSLERGLHQPQHF. The CDR3 nucleotides read TGTGCCAGCAGCTTAGAACGGGGCCTACATCAGCCCCAGCATTTT.